This TCR beta chain was documented in a study of OX40 agonist ivuxolimab in advanced cancers. Study summary: Six ivuxolimab dose levels, 0.01 to 10 mg/kg, were given intravenously every 2 weeks. General study results and limits: Partial responders at 0.1-3.0 mg/kg showed near-lowest clonal expansion. The mean number of expanded clones was higher in CD8+ T cells than in CD4+.

The germline V and J ends were trimmed by 4 bases and 3 bases, with 12 bases remaining between them. The length of the CDR3 is 14 residues. The germline V gene encodes CDR1 MRHNA and CDR2 SNTAGT. In regard to this clone: The target antigen is unknown.

Data came from immunoSEQ multiplex PCR; TCRdb stores just in-frame clones and leaves some out. The table shows about 47,000 clones, with around 87% occurring only once. The TCR originated in an adult with an advanced solid tumor such as melanoma, head and neck, liver or kidney cancer. Sequencing was performed on CD4+ or CD8+ T cells sorted from blood, taken in a trial of the OX40 agonist ivuxolimab. The rearrangement uses TRBV6-4 and TRBJ1-2; D uncertain. Here the CDR3 reads CASSVAGSDYGYTF. In DNA form, the CDR3 reads TGTGCCAGCAGTGTAGCGGGTAGCGACTATGGCTACACCTTC.